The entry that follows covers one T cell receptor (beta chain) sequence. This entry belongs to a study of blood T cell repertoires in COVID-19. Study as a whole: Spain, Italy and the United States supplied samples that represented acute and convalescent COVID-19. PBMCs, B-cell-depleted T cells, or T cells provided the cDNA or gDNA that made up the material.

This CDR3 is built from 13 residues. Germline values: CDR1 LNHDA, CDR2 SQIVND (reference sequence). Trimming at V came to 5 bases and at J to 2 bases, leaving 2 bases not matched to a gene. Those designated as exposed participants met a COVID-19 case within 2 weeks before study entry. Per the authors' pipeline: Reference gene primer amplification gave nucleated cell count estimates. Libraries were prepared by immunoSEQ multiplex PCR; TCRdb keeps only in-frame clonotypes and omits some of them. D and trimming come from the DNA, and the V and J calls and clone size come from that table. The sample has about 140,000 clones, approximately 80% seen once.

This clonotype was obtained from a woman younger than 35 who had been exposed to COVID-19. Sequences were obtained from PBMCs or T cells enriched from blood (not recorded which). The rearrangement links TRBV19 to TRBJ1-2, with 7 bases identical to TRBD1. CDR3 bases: TGTGCCAGTAGTTGGGACAGAAACTATGGCTACACCTTC. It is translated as CASSWDRNYGYTF.